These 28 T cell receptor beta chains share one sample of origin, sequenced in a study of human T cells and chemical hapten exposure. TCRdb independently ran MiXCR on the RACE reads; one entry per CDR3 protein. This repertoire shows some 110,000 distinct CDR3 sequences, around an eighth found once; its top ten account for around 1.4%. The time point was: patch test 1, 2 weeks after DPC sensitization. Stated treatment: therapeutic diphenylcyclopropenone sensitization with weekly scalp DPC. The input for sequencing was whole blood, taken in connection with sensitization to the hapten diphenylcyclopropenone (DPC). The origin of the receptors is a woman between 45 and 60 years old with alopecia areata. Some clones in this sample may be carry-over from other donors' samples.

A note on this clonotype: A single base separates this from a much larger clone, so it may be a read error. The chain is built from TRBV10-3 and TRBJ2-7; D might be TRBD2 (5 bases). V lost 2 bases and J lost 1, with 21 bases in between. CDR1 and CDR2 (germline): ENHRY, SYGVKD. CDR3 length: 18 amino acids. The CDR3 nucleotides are TGTGCCATCAGTGAGACTGACCCGACTATCGCCACATCCTACGAGCAGTACTTC. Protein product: CAISETDPTIATSYEQYF.

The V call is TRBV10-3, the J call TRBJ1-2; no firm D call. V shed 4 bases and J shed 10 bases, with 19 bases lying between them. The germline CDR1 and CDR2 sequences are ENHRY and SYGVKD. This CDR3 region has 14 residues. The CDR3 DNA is TGTGCCATCAGTGGACTTGGACGGAATGGGGACTACACCTTC. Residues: CAISGLGRNGDYTF.

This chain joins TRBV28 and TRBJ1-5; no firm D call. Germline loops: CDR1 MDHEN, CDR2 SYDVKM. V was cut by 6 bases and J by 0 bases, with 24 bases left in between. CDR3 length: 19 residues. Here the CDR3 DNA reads TGTGCCAGCAGCCCAGGAGGGAGGTCCAGTTCCTATAGCAATCAGCCCCAGCATTTT. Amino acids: CASSPGGRSSSYSNQPQHF.

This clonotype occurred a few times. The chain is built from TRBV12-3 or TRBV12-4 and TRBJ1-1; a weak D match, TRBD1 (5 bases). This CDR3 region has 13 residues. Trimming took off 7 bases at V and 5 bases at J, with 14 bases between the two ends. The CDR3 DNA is TGTGCCAGCACCTCCGGGGCGTGGACTGAAGCTTTCTTT. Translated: CASTSGAWTEAFF.

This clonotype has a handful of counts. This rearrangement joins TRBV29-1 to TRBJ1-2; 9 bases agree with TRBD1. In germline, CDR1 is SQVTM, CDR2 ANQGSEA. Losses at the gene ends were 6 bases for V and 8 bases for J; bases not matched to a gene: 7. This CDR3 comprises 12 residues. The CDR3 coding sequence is TGCAGCGTGGGAACAGGGGGCGCGGGCTACACCTTC. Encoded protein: CSVGTGGAGYTF.

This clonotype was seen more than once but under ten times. As DNA, the CDR3 is TGTGCCAGCAGCCCCACTTGGTACCCCGGGACCGACACCTACGAGCAGTACTTC. This gives the protein CASSPTWYPGTDTYEQYF. The rearrangement uses TRBV27 and TRBJ2-7; perhaps D is TRBD1 or TRBD2 (5 bases each). The V gene lost 6 bases and the J gene lost 2 bases, with 26 bases spanning the gap. The CDR3 loop spans 18 amino acids. Germline V gene sequence: CDR1 MNHEY, CDR2 SMNVEV (reference sequence).

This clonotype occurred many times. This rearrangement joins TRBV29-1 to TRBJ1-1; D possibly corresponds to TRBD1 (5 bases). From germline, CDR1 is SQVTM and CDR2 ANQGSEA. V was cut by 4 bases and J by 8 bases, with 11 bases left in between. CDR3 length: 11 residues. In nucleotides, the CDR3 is TGCAGCGTTGCTACCGGGGCGGAAGCTTTCTTT. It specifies CSVATGAEAFF.

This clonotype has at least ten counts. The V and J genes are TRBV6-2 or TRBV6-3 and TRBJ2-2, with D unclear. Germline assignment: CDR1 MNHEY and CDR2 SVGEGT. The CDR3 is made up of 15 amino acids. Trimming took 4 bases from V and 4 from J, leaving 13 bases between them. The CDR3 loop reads CASSSHVLSTGELFF. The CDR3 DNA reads TGTGCCAGCAGTTCGCACGTTTTAAGCACCGGGGAGCTGTTTTTT.

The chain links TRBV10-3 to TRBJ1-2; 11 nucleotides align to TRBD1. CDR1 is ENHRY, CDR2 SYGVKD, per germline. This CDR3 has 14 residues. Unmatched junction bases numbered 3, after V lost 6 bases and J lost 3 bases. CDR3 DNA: TGTGCCATCAGCTCGGGACAGGGGGACTATGGCTACACCTTC. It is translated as CAISSGQGDYGYTF.

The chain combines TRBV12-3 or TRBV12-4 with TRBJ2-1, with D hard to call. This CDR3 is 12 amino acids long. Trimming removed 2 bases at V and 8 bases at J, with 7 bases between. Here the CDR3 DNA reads TGTGCCAGCAGTTTATATGTCTATGAGCAGTTCTTC. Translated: CASSLYVYEQFF.

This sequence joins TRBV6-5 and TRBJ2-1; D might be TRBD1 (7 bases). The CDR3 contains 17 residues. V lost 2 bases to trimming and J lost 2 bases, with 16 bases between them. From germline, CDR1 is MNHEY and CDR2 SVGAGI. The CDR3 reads CASSYGSGQVAYNEQFF. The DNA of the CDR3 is TGTGCCAGCAGTTACGGTAGCGGACAGGTCGCCTACAATGAGCAGTTCTTC.

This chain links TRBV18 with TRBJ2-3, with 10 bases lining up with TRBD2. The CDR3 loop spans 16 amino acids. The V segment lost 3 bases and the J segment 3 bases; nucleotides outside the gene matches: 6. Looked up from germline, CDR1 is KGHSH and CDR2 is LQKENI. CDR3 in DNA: TGTGCCAGCTCACCTAAAGTAGCGGGAGGAACAGATACGCAGTATTTT. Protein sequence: CASSPKVAGGTDTQYF.

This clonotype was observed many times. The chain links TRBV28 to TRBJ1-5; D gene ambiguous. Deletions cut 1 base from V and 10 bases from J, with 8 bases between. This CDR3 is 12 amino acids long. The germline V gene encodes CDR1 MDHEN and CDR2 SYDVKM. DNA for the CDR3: TGTGCCAGCAGTTTATTGGATAAACCCCAGCATTTT. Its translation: CASSLLDKPQHF. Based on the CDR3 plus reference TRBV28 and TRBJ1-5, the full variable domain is DVKVTQSSRYLVKRTGEKVFLECVQDMDHENMFWYRQDPGLGLRLIYFSYDVKMKEKGDIPEGYSVSREKKERFSLILESASTNQTSMYLCASSLLDKPQHFGDGTRLSIL.

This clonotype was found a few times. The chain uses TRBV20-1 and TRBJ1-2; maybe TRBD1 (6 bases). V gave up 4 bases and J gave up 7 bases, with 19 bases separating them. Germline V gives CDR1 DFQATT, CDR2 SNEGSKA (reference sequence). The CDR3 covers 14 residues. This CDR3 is CSATRQASTGGYTF. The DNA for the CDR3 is TGCAGTGCTACGAGACAGGCCTCAACTGGTGGCTACACCTTC.

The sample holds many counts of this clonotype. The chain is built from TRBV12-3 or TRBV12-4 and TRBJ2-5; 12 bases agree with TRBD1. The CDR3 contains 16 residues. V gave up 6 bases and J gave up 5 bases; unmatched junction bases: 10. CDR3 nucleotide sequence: TGTGCCAGCAGCCGGGGACAGGGGGCGATCACGGAGACCCAGTACTTC. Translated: CASSRGQGAITETQYF.

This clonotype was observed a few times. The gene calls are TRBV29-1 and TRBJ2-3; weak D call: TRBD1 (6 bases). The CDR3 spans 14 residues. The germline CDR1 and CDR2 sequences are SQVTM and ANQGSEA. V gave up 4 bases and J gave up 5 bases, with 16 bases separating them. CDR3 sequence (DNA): TGCAGCGTTGGTCGAGGGGGAGCAGGAGATACGCAGTATTTT. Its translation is CSVGRGGAGDTQYF.

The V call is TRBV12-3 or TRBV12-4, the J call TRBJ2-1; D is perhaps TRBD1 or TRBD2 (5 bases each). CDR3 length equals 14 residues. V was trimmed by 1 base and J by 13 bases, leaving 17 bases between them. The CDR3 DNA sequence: TGTGCCAGCAGTTTAGGCAGGGAACGCGGGCTACAGTTCTTC. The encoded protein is CASSLGRERGLQFF.

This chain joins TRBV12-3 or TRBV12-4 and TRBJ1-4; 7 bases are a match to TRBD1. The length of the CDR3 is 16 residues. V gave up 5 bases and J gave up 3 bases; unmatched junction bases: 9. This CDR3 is CASSGIGGAANEKLFF. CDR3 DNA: TGTGCCAGCAGTGGTATAGGGGGCGCGGCTAATGAAAAACTGTTTTTT.

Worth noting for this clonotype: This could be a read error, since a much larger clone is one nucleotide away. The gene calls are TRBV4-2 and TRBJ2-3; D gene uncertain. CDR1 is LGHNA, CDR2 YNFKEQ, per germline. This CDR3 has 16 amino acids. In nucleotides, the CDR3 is TGTTCCAGCAGCCCGGAAACAACAACTAGCACAGATACGCAGTATTTT. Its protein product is CSSSPETTTSTDTQYF.

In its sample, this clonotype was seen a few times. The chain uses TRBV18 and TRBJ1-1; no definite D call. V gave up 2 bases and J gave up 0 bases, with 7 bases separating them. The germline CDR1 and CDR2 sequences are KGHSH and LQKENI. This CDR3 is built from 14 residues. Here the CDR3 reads CASSPVPMNTEAFF. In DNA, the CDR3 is TGTGCCAGCTCACCAGTCCCGATGAACACTGAAGCTTTCTTT.

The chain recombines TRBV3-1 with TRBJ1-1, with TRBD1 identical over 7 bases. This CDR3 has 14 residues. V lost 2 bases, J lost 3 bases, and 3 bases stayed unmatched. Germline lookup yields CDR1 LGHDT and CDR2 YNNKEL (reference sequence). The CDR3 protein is CASSQSDRDTEAFF. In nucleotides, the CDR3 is TGTGCCAGCAGCCAATCCGACAGGGACACTGAAGCTTTCTTT.

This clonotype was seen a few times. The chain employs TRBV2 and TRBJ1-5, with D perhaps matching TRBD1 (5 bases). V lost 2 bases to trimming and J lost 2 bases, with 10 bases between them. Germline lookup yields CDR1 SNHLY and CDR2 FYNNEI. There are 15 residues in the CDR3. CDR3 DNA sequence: TGTGCCAGCAGTGAACAGGGCTTGGGCAATCAGCCCCAGCATTTT. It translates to CASSEQGLGNQPQHF.

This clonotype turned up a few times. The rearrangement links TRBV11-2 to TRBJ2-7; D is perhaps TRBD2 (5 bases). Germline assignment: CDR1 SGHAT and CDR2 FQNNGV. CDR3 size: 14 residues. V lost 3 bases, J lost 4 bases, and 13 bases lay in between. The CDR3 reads CASSFGKSGYEQYF. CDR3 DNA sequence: TGTGCCAGCAGCTTCGGGAAATCGGGTTACGAGCAGTACTTC.

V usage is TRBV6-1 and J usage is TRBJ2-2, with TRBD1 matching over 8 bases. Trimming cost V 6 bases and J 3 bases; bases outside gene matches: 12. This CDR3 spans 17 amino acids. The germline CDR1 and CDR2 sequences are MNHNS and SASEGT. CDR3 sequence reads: CASSLPWTGSHTGELFF. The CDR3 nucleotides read TGTGCCAGCAGCCTACCATGGACAGGGTCGCACACCGGGGAGCTGTTTTTT.

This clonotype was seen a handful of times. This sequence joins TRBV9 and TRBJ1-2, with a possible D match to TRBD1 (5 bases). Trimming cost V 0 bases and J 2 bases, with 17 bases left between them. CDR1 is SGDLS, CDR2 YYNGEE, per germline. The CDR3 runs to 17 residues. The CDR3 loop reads CASSVGDSTLLNYGYTF. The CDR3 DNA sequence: TGTGCCAGCAGCGTAGGAGACAGCACTCTACTAAACTATGGCTACACCTTC.

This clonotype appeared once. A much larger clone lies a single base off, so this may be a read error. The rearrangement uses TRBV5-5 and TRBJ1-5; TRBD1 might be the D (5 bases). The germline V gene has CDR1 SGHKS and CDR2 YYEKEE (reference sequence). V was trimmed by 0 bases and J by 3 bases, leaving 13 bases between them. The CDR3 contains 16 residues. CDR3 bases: TGTGCCAGCAGCTTGGGGTCAGGGACGTCCAATCAGCCCCAGCATTTT. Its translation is CASSLGSGTSNQPQHF.

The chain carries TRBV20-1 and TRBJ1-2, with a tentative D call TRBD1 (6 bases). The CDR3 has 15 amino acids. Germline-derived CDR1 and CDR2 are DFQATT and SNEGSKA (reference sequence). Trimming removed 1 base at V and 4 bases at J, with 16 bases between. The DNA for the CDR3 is TGCAGTGCTAGAGTCCCCCACAGGGAACCCTATGGCTACACCTTC. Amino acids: CSARVPHREPYGYTF.

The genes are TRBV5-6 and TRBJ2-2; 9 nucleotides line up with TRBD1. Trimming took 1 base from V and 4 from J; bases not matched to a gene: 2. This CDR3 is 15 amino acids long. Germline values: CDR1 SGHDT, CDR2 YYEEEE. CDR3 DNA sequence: TGTGCCAGCAGCTTGCAGGACAGGGGCACCGGGGAGCTGTTTTTT. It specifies CASSLQDRGTGELFF. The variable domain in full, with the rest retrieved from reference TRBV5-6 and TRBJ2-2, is DAGVTQSPTHLIKTRGQQVTLRCSPKSGHDTVSWYQQALGQGPQFIFQYYEEEERQRGNFPDRFSGHQFPNYSSELNVNALLLGDSALYLCASSLQDRGTGELFFGEGSRLTVL.